The 26 T cell receptor beta chains given below trace back to one sample, sequenced in a study of blood T cell repertoires in COVID-19 (dated by TCRdb to 2018 to 2020). The library came from the immunoSEQ multiplex PCR assay. The table was pulled from immuneACCESS by TCRdb, which kept in-frame rearrangements only. Such tables lose some clones; where checked, under half of the loss comes from unresolved V genes, and the rest has no known cause. The sample yields around 52,000 clones; around nine tenths were counted once. The ten largest account for approximately 28% of the sample. Sequencing was performed on peripheral blood. Receptor source: a woman of 80 years or more with acute or convalescent COVID-19.

The V call is TRBV29-1, the J call TRBJ1-1; the match to TRBD1 covers 7 bases. The CDR3 runs to 12 residues. Germline-derived CDR1 and CDR2 are SQVTM and ANQGSEA. Unmatched junction bases numbered 2, after V lost 7 bases and J lost 0 bases. The DNA of the CDR3 is TGCAGCGGGGGACAGATGAACACTGAAGCTTTCTTT. This encodes CSGGQMNTEAFF. The entire variable domain, with the rest obtained from reference TRBV29-1 and TRBJ1-1, is as follows: SAVISQKPSRDICQRGTSLTIQCQVDSQVTMMFWYRQQPGQSLTLIATANQGSEATYESGFVIDKFPISRPNLTFSTLTVSNMSPEDSSIYLCSGGQMNTEAFFGQGTRLTVV.

The chain is built from TRBV12-3 or TRBV12-4 and TRBJ2-1; no clear D gene. CDR3 length equals 11 residues. Trimming stripped 3 bases from V and 7 bases from J, with 4 bases between. The CDR3 reads CASSFLNEQFF. The CDR3 bases are TGTGCCAGCAGTTTCCTTAATGAGCAGTTCTTC.

This clone has more than one count but fewer than ten. The V call is TRBV2, the J call TRBJ1-2, with TRBD1 identical over 7 bases. Trimming cost V 6 bases and J 3 bases; bases outside gene matches: 4. The CDR3 loop spans 13 amino acids. Germline CDR1 is SNHLY and CDR2 is FYNNEI. CDR3 in amino acids: CASRGDSYYGYTF. DNA of the CDR3: TGTGCCAGCAGAGGGGACAGTTACTATGGCTACACCTTC. Drawing the rest from reference TRBV2 and TRBJ1-2, the complete variable domain is EPEVTQTPSHQVTQMGQEVILRCVPISNHLYFYWYRQILGQKVEFLVSFYNNEISEKSEIFDDQFSVERPDGSNFTLKIRSTKLEDSAMYFCASRGDSYYGYTFGSGTRLTVV.

J is TRBJ2-1 and V is TRBV5-1, with 9 positions matching TRBD2. Germline assignment: CDR1 SGHRS and CDR2 YFSETQ. V lost 6 bases, J lost 2 bases, and 9 bases stayed unmatched. This CDR3 spans 16 amino acids. DNA of the CDR3: TGCGCCAGCAAGCCCCTAGCGGGGCAGACCTACAATGAGCAGTTCTTC. This sequence encodes CASKPLAGQTYNEQFF.

This chain uses TRBV3-1 (or the pseudogene TRBV3-2) with TRBJ1-1; weak D call: TRBD1 (5 bases). V was trimmed by 0 bases and J by 8 bases, leaving 19 bases between them. This CDR3 is built from 16 residues. Germline lookup yields CDR1 LGHDT and CDR2 YNNKEL (reference sequence). As DNA, the CDR3 is TGTGCCAGCAGCCAAGATAGGGAGGGCAGGGAGATCGAAGCTTTCTTT. Protein product: CASSQDREGREIEAFF.

The V and J genes are TRBV3-1 (or the pseudogene TRBV3-2) and TRBJ2-5; TRBD2 might be the D (6 bases). Trimming removed 5 bases from V and 1 base from J, with 11 bases in between. CDR3 length: 14 residues. CDR1 is LGHDT and CDR2 is YNNKEL in the germline V gene (reference sequence). CDR3 sequence (DNA): TGTGCCAGCAGCACCTGGGACTTCCAAGAGACCCAGTACTTC. It is translated as CASSTWDFQETQYF.

This clone was detected only once. The chain uses TRBV5-1 and TRBJ1-6; TRBD1 aligns across 7 bases. Per germline, CDR1 SGHRS and CDR2 YFSETQ. This CDR3 is 16 amino acids long. Germline trimming cut 4 bases from V and 8 bases from J; bases unmatched to any gene: 12. The CDR3: CASSPEGQLTDSPLHF. CDR3 coding DNA: TGCGCCAGCAGCCCAGAGGGACAGCTTACAGATTCACCCCTCCACTTT.

This rearrangement joins TRBV6-7 to TRBJ2-5, with 7 bases lining up with TRBD1. TRBV6-7 falls under the ORF class, with uncertain function. V shed 4 bases and J 0 bases; nucleotides not matched to a gene: 5. The CDR3 runs to 15 residues. The CDR3 region has the DNA TGTGCCAGCAGTTCTGGACAGGAGTACCAAGAGACCCAGTACTTC. This codes for CASSSGQEYQETQYF.

The table lists this clone with a few counts. The chain uses TRBV29-1 and TRBJ1-4, with TRBD1 matching over 8 bases. The CDR3 extends over 17 amino acids. Germline V lookup: CDR1 SQVTM, CDR2 ANQGSEA. J lost 0 bases, V lost 7 bases, and 13 bases had no gene match. The CDR3 bases are TGCAGCGCCCGGGCCTGGACAGGGAAGGCAACTAATGAAAAACTGTTTTTT. The encoded protein is CSARAWTGKATNEKLFF.

The chain employs TRBV19 and TRBJ1-5; D might be TRBD1 (5 bases). V shed 4 bases and J shed 5 bases, with 6 bases lying between them. The CDR3 is made up of 12 amino acids. CDR1 and CDR2 (germline): LNHDA, SQIVND (reference sequence). CDR3 sequence (DNA): TGTGCCAGTAGTAGGGGGGATCAGCCCCAGCATTTT. Protein sequence: CASSRGDQPQHF.

V gene TRBV19 combines with J gene TRBJ2-5, with a weak D call TRBD1 (5 bases). The CDR3 contains 15 residues. CDR1 is LNHDA, CDR2 SQIVND, per germline (reference sequence). The V end lost 6 bases, the J end lost 5 bases, and 19 bases lay between the germline ends. The CDR3 nucleotides read TGTGCCAGTAGCCCCGGCTTTGTGGGGCGGGAGACCCAGTACTTC. Amino acid sequence: CASSPGFVGRETQYF.

The chain has TRBV19 and TRBJ1-5; TRBD1 matches at 7 bases. The J segment lost 5 bases and the V segment lost 4 bases, leaving 8 bases of the junction unmatched. The CDR3 is 15 residues long. CDR1 and CDR2 (germline): LNHDA, SQIVND (reference sequence). The CDR3 nucleotides are TGTGCCAGTAGTACCGACAGGGACGGCTATCAGCCCCAGCATTTT. This sequence encodes CASSTDRDGYQPQHF. The full variable domain, in which reference TRBV19 and TRBJ1-5 provide the parts outside the CDR3, is DGGITQSPKYLFRKEGQNVTLSCEQNLNHDAMYWYRQDPGQGLRLIYYSQIVNDFQKGDIAEGYSVSREKKESFPLTVTSAQKNPTAFYLCASSTDRDGYQPQHFGDGTRLSIL.

This chain uses TRBV19 with TRBJ2-1; D is unresolved. The CDR3 spans 15 residues. Trimming left V 4 bases short and J 7 bases short, with 17 bases between. The germline V gene encodes CDR1 LNHDA and CDR2 SQIVND (reference sequence). The CDR3 DNA is TGTGCCAGTAGTACGACACGATGGGCAGGAAATGAGCAGTTCTTC. Translation: CASSTTRWAGNEQFF. Full variable domain (missing parts from reference TRBV19 and TRBJ2-1): DGGITQSPKYLFRKEGQNVTLSCEQNLNHDAMYWYRQDPGQGLRLIYYSQIVNDFQKGDIAEGYSVSREKKESFPLTVTSAQKNPTAFYLCASSTTRWAGNEQFFGPGTRLTVL.

This clone was counted only a few times. CDR3 protein: CATSRDYTNTGELFF. The CDR3 DNA is TGTGCCACCAGCAGAGATTACACGAACACCGGGGAGCTGTTTTTT. The rearrangement uses TRBV15 and TRBJ2-2; D is unresolved. V gave up 0 bases and J gave up 0 bases, with 5 bases separating them. Germline V CDR1 and CDR2: LNHNV, YYDKDF (reference sequence). The CDR3 extends over 15 amino acids.

V gene TRBV5-4 combines with J gene TRBJ1-1; D gene ambiguous. The CDR3 has 13 residues. Trimming pared 0 bases from V and 1 base from J, leaving 4 bases between. Germline CDR1 reads SGHNT; CDR2 reads YYREEE (reference sequence). The CDR3 DNA reads TGTGCCAGCAGCTTGGAACAGAACACTGAAGCTTTCTTT. This encodes CASSLEQNTEAFF.

J is TRBJ2-1 and V is TRBV10-3; D uncertain. Germline V CDR1 and CDR2: ENHRY, SYGVKD. Trimming shortened V by 2 bases and J by 9 bases, and 11 bases separated the two germline ends. The CDR3 has 13 residues. The CDR3 reads CAISEPRVSEQFF. The CDR3 region has the DNA TGTGCCATCAGTGAGCCTCGAGTATCTGAGCAGTTCTTC.

The chain links TRBV5-1 to TRBJ2-6; no clear D. The CDR3 runs to 15 residues. V was trimmed by 4 bases and J by 0 bases, leaving 8 bases between them. The germline V gene encodes CDR1 SGHRS and CDR2 YFSETQ. In nucleotides, the CDR3 is TGCGCCAGCAGCGCAGGTCACTCTGGGGCCAACGTCCTGACTTTC. The encoded protein is CASSAGHSGANVLTF.

The chain employs TRBV6-6 and TRBJ2-2; a possible D gene is TRBD2 (5 bases). Germline assignment: CDR1 MNHNY and CDR2 SVGAGI (reference sequence). The CDR3 is made up of 15 amino acids. The germline V and J ends were trimmed by 6 bases and 3 bases, with 14 bases remaining between them. The CDR3 nucleotides read TGTGCCAGCAGCCCCCCTGGGCGGGACACCGGGGAGCTGTTTTTT. It encodes CASSPPGRDTGELFF.

The chain combines TRBV6-2 or TRBV6-3 with TRBJ1-5; 7 bases map to TRBD1. The CDR3 is 15 residues long. The V gene's germline CDR1 is MNHEY and CDR2 SVGEGT. Unmatched junction bases numbered 14, after V lost 8 bases and J lost 7 bases. CDR3 residues: CASCPRGTASQPQHF. CDR3 sequence (DNA): TGTGCCAGCTGCCCTCGCGGGACAGCCTCGCAGCCCCAGCATTTT.

The chain couples TRBV7-2 to TRBJ2-7; a possible D gene is TRBD2 (5 bases). The V end was cut by 2 bases, the J end by 5 bases, with 16 bases between. CDR1 and CDR2 from the germline V gene are SGHTA and FQGNSA. This CDR3 region has 15 residues. The CDR3 sequence: CASSLSGSALDEQYF. DNA of the CDR3: TGTGCCAGCAGCTTATCGGGGTCAGCGCTAGACGAGCAGTACTTC.

This clone was observed a single time. J is TRBJ2-1 and V is TRBV3-1 (or the pseudogene TRBV3-2); D is undetermined. Trimming removed 1 base at V and 7 bases at J, with 11 bases between. The CDR3 is 14 amino acids. Looked up from germline, CDR1 is LGHDT and CDR2 is YNNKEL (reference sequence). CDR3 protein: CASSQVNLRNEQFF. CDR3 bases: TGTGCCAGCAGCCAAGTTAATTTACGGAATGAGCAGTTCTTC.

The chain is built from TRBV11-2 and TRBJ2-5; the match to TRBD2 covers 8 bases. Germline CDR1 is SGHAT and CDR2 is FQNNGV. This CDR3 is 15 amino acids long. With 4 bases clipped from V and 0 bases from J, the junction kept 4 bases outside the gene matches. The CDR3 DNA follows: TGTGCCAGCAGCTCCTATAGCGGGGACCAAGAGACCCAGTACTTC. It is translated as CASSSYSGDQETQYF.

This clone was observed a single time. The chain joins TRBV11-2 to TRBJ1-1; D may be TRBD1 (5 bases). V was clipped by 1 base and J by 5 bases, with 17 bases between them. CDR3 length: 16 amino acids. Germline V gene lookup returns CDR1 SGHAT and CDR2 FQNNGV. The CDR3 region has the DNA TGTGCCAGCAGCTTAGGGGCGCGGGGCTCTCCTACTGAAGCTTTCTTT. Translating gives CASSLGARGSPTEAFF. Together with reference TRBV11-2 and TRBJ1-1, the CDR3 gives the full variable domain: EAGVAQSPRYKIIEKRQSVAFWCNPISGHATLYWYQQILGQGPKLLIQFQNNGVVDDSQLPKDRFSAERLKGVDSTLKIQPAKLEDSAVYLCASSLGARGSPTEAFFGQGTRLTVV.

CDR3 loop: CASSLIIAGASTDTQYF. The CDR3 nucleotides read TGCGCCAGCAGCTTAATAATAGCGGGGGCCTCCACAGATACGCAGTATTTT. The chain employs TRBV5-1 and TRBJ2-3; 9 bases are shared with TRBD2. Per the germline V gene, CDR1 is SGHRS and CDR2 is YFSETQ. J gave up 2 bases and V 2 bases, and 9 bases lay outside the gene matches. The CDR3 loop spans 17 amino acids.

The chain recombines TRBV5-1 with TRBJ2-5; tentatively, D is TRBD2 (6 bases). The CDR3 covers 16 residues. The V and J ends lost 0 bases and 0 bases respectively, with 12 bases between them. Germline CDR1 SGHRS, CDR2 YFSETQ. Here the CDR3 reads CASSLVGTDYQETQYF. The DNA of the CDR3 is TGCGCCAGCAGCTTGGTTGGGACTGATTACCAAGAGACCCAGTACTTC.

The chain recombines TRBV19 with TRBJ2-1; 8 nucleotides line up with TRBD1. The CDR3 runs 15 residues. Germline CDR1 and CDR2: LNHDA and SQIVND (reference sequence). V lost 4 bases and J lost 3; bases outside the gene matches: 5. CDR3 sequence: CASSKTGGYYNEQFF. Here the CDR3 DNA reads TGTGCCAGTAGTAAAACAGGGGGATACTACAATGAGCAGTTCTTC.